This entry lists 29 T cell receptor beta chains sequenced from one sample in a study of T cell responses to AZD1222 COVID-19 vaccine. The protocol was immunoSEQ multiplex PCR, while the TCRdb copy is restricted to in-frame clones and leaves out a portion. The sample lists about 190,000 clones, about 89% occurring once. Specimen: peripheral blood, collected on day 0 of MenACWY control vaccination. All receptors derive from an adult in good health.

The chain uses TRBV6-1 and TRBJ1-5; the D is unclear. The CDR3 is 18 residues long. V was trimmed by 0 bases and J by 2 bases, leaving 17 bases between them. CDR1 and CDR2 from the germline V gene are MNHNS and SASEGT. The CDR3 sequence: CASSEAGFGWDGNQPQHF. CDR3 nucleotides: TGTGCCAGCAGTGAAGCTGGGTTTGGATGGGATGGCAATCAGCCCCAGCATTTT.

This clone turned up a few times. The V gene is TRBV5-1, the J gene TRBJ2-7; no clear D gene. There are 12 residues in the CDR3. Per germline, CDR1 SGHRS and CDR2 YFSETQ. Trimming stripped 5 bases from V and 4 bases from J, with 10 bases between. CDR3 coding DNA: TGCGCCAGCAGTGGGTCCTTGTACGAGCAGTACTTC. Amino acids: CASSGSLYEQYF.

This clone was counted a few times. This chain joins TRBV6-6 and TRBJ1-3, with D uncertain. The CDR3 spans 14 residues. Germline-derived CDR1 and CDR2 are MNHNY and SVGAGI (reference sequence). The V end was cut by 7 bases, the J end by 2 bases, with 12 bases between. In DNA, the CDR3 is TGTGCCAGCACATCAAGGCAGACTGGAAACACCATATATTTT. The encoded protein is CASTSRQTGNTIYF.

The CDR3 region is CASGHPRATEAFF. CDR3 in DNA: TGTGCCAGCGGCCACCCCAGGGCCACTGAAGCTTTCTTT. The V gene is TRBV2, the J gene TRBJ1-1, with a weak D call TRBD1 (5 bases). V lost 8 bases, J lost 4 bases, and 14 bases lay in between. Germline loops: CDR1 SNHLY, CDR2 FYNNEI. The CDR3 totals 13 residues.

Here the CDR3 DNA reads TGTGCCAGCAGTCCGCAGGGATCAGATACGCAGTATTTT. As protein: CASSPQGSDTQYF. J is TRBJ2-3 and V is TRBV6-5, with D perhaps TRBD1 (5 bases). The CDR3 has 13 residues. V was trimmed by 5 bases and J by 4 bases, leaving 10 bases between them. Germline V lookup: CDR1 MNHEY, CDR2 SVGAGI.

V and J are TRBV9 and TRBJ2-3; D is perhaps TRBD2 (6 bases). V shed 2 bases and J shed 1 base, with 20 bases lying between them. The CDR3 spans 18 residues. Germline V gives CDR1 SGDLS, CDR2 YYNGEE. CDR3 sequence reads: CASSVASGPARGTDTQYF. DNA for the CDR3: TGTGCCAGCAGCGTCGCCAGCGGGCCGGCCAGGGGCACAGATACGCAGTATTTT.

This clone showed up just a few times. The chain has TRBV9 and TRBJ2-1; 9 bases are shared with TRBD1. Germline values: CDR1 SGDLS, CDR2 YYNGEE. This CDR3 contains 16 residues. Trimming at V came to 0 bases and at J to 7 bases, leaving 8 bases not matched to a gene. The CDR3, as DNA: TGTGCCAGCAGCGTAGGGAGCCGGGACAGGGTGAATGAGCAGTTCTTC. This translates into CASSVGSRDRVNEQFF. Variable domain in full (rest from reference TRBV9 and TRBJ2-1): DSGVTQTPKHLITATGQRVTLRCSPRSGDLSVYWYQQSLDQGLQFLIQYYNGEERAKGNILERFSAQQFPDLHSELNLSSLELGDSALYFCASSVGSRDRVNEQFFGPGTRLTVL.

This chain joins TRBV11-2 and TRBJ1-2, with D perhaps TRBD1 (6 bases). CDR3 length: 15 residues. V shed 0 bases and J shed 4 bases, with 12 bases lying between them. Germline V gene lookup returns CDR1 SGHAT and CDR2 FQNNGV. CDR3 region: CASSLDSGGFYGYTF. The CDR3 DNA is TGTGCCAGCAGCTTAGATTCGGGGGGCTTCTATGGCTACACCTTC.

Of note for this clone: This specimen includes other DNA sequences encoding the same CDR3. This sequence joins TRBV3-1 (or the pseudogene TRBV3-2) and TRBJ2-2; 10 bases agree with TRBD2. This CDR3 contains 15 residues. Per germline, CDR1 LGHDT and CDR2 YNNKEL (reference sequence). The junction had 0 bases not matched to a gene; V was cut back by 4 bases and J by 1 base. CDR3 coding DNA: TGTGCCAGCAGCCGGACTAGCGGGAACACCGGGGAGCTGTTTTTT. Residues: CASSRTSGNTGELFF.

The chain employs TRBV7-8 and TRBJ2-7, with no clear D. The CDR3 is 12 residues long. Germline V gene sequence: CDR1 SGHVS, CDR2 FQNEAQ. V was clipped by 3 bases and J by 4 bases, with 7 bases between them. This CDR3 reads CASSFSGYEQYF. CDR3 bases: TGTGCCAGCAGCTTCTCAGGTTACGAGCAGTACTTC.

The CDR3 is CASSTRTGGRTDTQYF. The CDR3 DNA reads as TGTGCCAGCAGCACTCGGACAGGGGGCAGGACAGATACGCAGTATTTT. The genes are TRBV7-8 and TRBJ2-3; 11 bases are shared with TRBD1. Trimming removed 5 bases from V and 3 bases from J; junction bases left unmatched: 7. Germline V gene data show CDR1 as SGHVS and CDR2 as FQNEAQ. The length of the CDR3 is 16 residues.

The CDR3 sequence: CASSLAGRPNTEAFF. CDR3 bases: TGTGCCAGCAGCTTAGCCGGCAGGCCGAACACTGAAGCTTTCTTT. The chain recombines TRBV7-9 with TRBJ1-1; no definite D call. V was shortened by 0 bases and J by 1 base, with 9 bases between the two germline ends. The V gene's germline CDR1 is SEHNR and CDR2 FQNEAQ (reference sequence). The CDR3 is made up of 15 amino acids. The variable domain in full, with the rest retrieved from reference TRBV7-9 and TRBJ1-1, is DTGVSQNPRHKITKRGQNVTFRCDPISEHNRLYWYRQTLGQGPEFLTYFQNEAQLEKSRLLSDRFSAERPKGSFSTLEIQRTEQGDSAMYLCASSLAGRPNTEAFFGQGTRLTVV.

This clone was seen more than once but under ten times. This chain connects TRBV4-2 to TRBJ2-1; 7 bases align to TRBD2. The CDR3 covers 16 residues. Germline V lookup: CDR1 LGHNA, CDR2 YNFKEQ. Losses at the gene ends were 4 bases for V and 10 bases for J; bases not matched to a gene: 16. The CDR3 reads CASSLGRSREEGEQFF. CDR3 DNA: TGTGCCAGCAGCCTGGGGCGGTCCCGGGAGGAAGGGGAGCAGTTCTTC.

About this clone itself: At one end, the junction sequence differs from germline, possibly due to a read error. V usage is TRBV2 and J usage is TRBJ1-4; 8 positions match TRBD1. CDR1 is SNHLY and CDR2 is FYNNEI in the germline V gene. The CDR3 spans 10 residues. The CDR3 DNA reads TGTGCCAGCAGCGGACAGGGCCCGGTTTTT. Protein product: CASSGQGPVF.

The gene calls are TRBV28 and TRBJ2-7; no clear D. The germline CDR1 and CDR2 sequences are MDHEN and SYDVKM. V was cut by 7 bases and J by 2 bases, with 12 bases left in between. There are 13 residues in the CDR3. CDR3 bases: TGTGCCAGCACCTCCGACTCTCCCTACGAGCAGTACTTC. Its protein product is CASTSDSPYEQYF.

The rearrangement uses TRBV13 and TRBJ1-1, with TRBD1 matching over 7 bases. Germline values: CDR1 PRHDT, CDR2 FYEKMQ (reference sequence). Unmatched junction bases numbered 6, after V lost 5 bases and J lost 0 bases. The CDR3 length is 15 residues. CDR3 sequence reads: CASSPQQGLNTEAFF. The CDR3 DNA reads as TGTGCCAGCAGCCCCCAACAGGGGTTGAACACTGAAGCTTTCTTT.

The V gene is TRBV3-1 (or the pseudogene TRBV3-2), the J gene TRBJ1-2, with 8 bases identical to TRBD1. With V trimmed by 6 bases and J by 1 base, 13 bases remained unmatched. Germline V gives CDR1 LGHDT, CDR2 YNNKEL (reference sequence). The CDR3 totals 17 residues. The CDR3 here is CASRHRTGLGFNYGYTF. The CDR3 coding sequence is TGTGCCAGCAGACACCGGACAGGGCTGGGATTTAACTATGGCTACACCTTC.

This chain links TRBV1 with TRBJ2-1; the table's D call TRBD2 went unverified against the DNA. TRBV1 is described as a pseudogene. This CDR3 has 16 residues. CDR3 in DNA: TGCACCAGCAATCCTCCGGGGACTAGCGGTAACAATGAGCAGTTCTTC. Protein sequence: CTSNPPGTSGNNEQFF.

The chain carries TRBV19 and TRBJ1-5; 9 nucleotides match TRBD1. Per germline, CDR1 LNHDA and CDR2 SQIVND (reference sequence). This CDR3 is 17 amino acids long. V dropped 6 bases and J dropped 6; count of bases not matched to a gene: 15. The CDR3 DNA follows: TGTGCCAGTAGCCTCCACTCGGGACAGGGAATGGGTCAGCCCCAGCATTTT. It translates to CASSLHSGQGMGQPQHF.

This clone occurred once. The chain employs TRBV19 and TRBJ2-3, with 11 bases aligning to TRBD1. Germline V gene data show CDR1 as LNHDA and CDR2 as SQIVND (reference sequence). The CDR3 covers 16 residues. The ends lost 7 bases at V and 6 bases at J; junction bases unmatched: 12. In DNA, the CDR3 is TGTGCCAGTACCCTTTCCGGGACAGGGGGGTACGATACGCAGTATTTT. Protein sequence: CASTLSGTGGYDTQYF. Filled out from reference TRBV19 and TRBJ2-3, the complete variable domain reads DGGITQSPKYLFRKEGQNVTLSCEQNLNHDAMYWYRQDPGQGLRLIYYSQIVNDFQKGDIAEGYSVSREKKESFPLTVTSAQKNPTAFYLCASTLSGTGGYDTQYFGPGTRLTVL.

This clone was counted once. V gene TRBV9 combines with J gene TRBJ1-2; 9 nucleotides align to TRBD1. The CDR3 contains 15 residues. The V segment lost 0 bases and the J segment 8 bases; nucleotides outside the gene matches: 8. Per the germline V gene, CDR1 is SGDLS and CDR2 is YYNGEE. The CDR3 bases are TGTGCCAGCAGCGTAGATGGGGGACAGGGCGACGGCTACACCTTC. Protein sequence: CASSVDGGQGDGYTF.

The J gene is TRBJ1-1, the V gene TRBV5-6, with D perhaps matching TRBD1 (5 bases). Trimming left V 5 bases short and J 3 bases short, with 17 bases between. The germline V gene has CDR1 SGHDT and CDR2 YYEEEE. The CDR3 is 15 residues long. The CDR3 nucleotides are TGTGCCAGCAGACCCTTGGGGACGGATGACACTGAAGCTTTCTTT. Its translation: CASRPLGTDDTEAFF.

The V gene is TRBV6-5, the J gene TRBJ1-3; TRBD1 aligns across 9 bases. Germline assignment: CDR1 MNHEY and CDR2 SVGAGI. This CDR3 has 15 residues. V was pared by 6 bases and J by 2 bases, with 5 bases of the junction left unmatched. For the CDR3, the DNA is TGTGCCAGCAGACCCAGACAGGGGGCTGGAAACACCATATATTTT. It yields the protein CASRPRQGAGNTIYF.

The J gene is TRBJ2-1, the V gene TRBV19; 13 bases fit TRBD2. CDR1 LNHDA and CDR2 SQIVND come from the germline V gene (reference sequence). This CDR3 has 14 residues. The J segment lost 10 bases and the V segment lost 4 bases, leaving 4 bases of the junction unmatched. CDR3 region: CASSKGLAGQEQFF. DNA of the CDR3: TGTGCCAGTAGTAAGGGACTAGCGGGGCAGGAGCAGTTCTTC.

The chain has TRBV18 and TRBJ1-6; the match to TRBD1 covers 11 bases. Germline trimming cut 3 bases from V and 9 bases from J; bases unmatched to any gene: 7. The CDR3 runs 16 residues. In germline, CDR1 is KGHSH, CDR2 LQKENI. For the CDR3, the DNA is TGTGCCAGCTCACCCACGGACAGGGGGCGGATTTCACCCCTCCACTTT. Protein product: CASSPTDRGRISPLHF.

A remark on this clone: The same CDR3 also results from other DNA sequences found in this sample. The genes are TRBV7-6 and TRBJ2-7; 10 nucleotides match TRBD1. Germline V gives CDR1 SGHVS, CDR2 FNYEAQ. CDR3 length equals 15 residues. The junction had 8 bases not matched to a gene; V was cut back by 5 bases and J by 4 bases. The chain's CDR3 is CASSPGTGDLYEQYF. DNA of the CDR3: TGTGCCAGCAGCCCCGGGACAGGGGATTTGTACGAGCAGTACTTC.

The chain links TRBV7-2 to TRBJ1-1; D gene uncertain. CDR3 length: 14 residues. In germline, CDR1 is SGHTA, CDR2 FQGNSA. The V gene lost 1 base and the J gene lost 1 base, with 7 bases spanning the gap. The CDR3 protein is CASSLGIENTEAFF. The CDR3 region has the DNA TGTGCCAGCAGCTTAGGGATTGAGAACACTGAAGCTTTCTTT.

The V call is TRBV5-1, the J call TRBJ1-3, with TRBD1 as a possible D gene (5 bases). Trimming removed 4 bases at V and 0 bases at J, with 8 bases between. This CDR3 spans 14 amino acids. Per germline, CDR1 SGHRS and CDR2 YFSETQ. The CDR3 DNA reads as TGCGCCAGCAGCACAGACAGCTCTGGAAACACCATATATTTT. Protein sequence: CASSTDSSGNTIYF.

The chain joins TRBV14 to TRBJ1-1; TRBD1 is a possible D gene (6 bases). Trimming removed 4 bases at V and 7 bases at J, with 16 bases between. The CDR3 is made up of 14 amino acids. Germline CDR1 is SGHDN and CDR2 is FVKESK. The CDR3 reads CASSPRDKPLEAFF. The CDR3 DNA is TGTGCCAGCAGCCCACGGGACAAACCTCTTGAAGCTTTCTTT.